This TCR beta chain was sequenced during a study of blood T cell repertoires in COVID-19. Across the whole study: Samples of COVID-19 (acute and convalescent) were obtained from the United States, Italy and Spain. The analysed material was cDNA or gDNA that came from T cells, B-cell-depleted T cells, or PBMCs.

Original data processing: Cell counts per sample came from amplifying reference gene primers. Assay: immunoSEQ multiplex PCR; the TCRdb copy retains only in-frame clones and omits some. That table furnishes V, J and clone size, whereas the DNA furnished D and trimming. The sample holds 150,000 to 200,000 clones, less than 90% seen once. This TCR was recovered from a man between 65 and 85 years old with active or convalescent COVID-19. Input material: peripheral blood.

The CDR3 loop reads CASSPAGTGAKNIQYF. In DNA form, the CDR3 reads TGTGCCAGCAGCCCAGCCGGGACAGGAGCCAAAAACATTCAGTACTTC. V is TRBV7-9 and J is TRBJ2-4, with 8 bases lining up with TRBD1. The CDR3 runs to 16 residues. CDR1 and CDR2 from the germline V gene are SEHNR and FQNEAQ (reference sequence). Losses at the gene ends were 5 bases for V and 0 bases for J; bases not matched to a gene: 6.